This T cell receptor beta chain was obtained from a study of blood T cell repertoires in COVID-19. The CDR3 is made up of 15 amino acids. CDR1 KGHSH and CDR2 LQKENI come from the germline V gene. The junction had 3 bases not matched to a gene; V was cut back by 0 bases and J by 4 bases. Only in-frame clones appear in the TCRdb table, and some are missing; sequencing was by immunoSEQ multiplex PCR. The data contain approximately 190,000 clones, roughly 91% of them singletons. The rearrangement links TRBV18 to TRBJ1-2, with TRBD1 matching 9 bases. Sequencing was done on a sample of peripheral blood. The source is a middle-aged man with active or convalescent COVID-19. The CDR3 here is CASSPPLTGGYGYTF. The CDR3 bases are TGTGCCAGCTCACCACCATTGACAGGGGGCTATGGCTACACCTTC.